A single sample is the source of the 29 T cell receptor beta chains below, sequenced in a study of T cells in localized non-small cell lung cancer. Method: immunoSEQ multiplex PCR; TCRdb's copy keeps in-frame clones and lacks some. The sample consists of about 1,700 clones, around a fifth of them appearing once. Source: normal lung tissue next to the tumor, taken before any cancer treatment. These receptors all stem from a man aged 18 to 50 with stage I lung adenocarcinoma.

Comments on this clone: Other nucleotide sequences in the sample specify the same CDR3. The chain has TRBV18 and TRBJ2-7; D gene uncertain. The CDR3 length is 15 residues. V lost 0 bases to trimming and J lost 3 bases, with 12 bases between them. CDR1 is KGHSH, CDR2 LQKENI, per germline. In DNA, the CDR3 is TGTGCCAGCTCACCACCGGGTCTCTTGAGCTACGAGCAGTACTTC. Its translation is CASSPPGLLSYEQYF.

This clone occurred a few times. The gene calls are TRBV30 and TRBJ1-2; the D is unclear. Per the germline V gene, CDR1 is GTSNPN and CDR2 is SVGIG (reference sequence). The CDR3 runs to 13 residues. Trimming pared 6 bases from V and 0 bases from J, leaving 11 bases between. Written as DNA, the CDR3 is TGTGCCTGCCCGGGGAGGTCTAACTATGGCTACACCTTC. Translation: CACPGRSNYGYTF.

This chain connects TRBV9 to TRBJ2-5; 13 bases are shared with TRBD2. The V gene's germline CDR1 is SGDLS and CDR2 YYNGEE. V trimming: 4 bases; J trimming: 4 bases; junction bases outside the gene matches: 7. The CDR3 is 16 residues long. This CDR3 is CASSITSGGALETQYF. CDR3 sequence (DNA): TGTGCCAGCAGCATCACTAGCGGGGGGGCCTTAGAGACCCAGTACTTC.

The chain carries TRBV11-3 and TRBJ1-3, with D tentatively TRBD1 (5 bases). Per the germline V gene, CDR1 is SGHNT and CDR2 is YENEEA. The CDR3 sequence is 14 residues long. Trimming removed 5 bases from V and 0 bases from J, with 8 bases in between. The CDR3 sequence is CASSRDSSGNTIYF. In DNA, the CDR3 is TGTGCCAGCAGCCGTGACAGCTCTGGAAACACCATATATTTT.

This clone was counted between two and nine times. The CDR3 DNA reads as TGTGCCAGCAGCCCCTTGGTAGCGGGGGTAACAGATACGCAGTATTTT. This sequence encodes CASSPLVAGVTDTQYF. The chain is built from TRBV11-3 and TRBJ2-3; 9 positions agree with TRBD2. Per germline, CDR1 SGHNT and CDR2 YENEEA. Trimming removed 5 bases from V and 3 bases from J; junction bases left unmatched: 9. The CDR3 spans 16 residues.

As for this clone: One junction end disagrees with the germline gene, perhaps due to a read error. The rearrangement uses TRBV23-1 and TRBJ1-6; TRBD1 matches 9 bases. TRBV23-1 is recorded as an ORF, its role being uncertain. The CDR3 extends over 16 amino acids. CDR3 sequence reads: CASSQSGQGRGSPLHF. CDR3 DNA: TGCGCCAGCAGCCAATCCGGACAGGGGAGAGGTTCACCCCTCCACTTT.

This clone occurred a few times. Other nucleotide sequences in the sample specify the same CDR3. The chain is built from TRBV30 and TRBJ1-3; 7 bases match TRBD1. CDR1 and CDR2 from the germline V gene are GTSNPN and SVGIG (reference sequence). J was trimmed by 4 bases and V by 3 bases; bases with no gene match: 9. The length of the CDR3 is 15 residues. DNA for the CDR3: TGTGCCTGGAGCGGTGACAGGGCTAGCGGAAACACCATATATTTT. Translated, it gives CAWSGDRASGNTIYF.

In this sample, this clone turned up a few times. The rearrangement links TRBV11-3 to TRBJ1-3; no reliable D call. CDR3 length: 14 residues. V lost 4 bases, J lost 0 bases, and 7 bases lay in between. CDR1 SGHNT and CDR2 YENEEA come from the germline V gene. The DNA of the CDR3 is TGTGCCAGCAGCTCCAGGTCCTCTGGAAACACCATATATTTT. Encoded protein: CASSSRSSGNTIYF.

This clone was recorded only once. This chain uses TRBV18 with TRBJ1-6; D not certain. Germline-derived CDR1 and CDR2 are KGHSH and LQKENI. The CDR3 is 16 residues long. Trimming cost V 1 base and J 9 bases, with 16 bases left between them. DNA for the CDR3: TGTGCCAGCTCACCACAACTTTCGACCGGCGTTTCACCCCTCCACTTT. Translation: CASSPQLSTGVSPLHF.

V gene TRBV11-3 combines with J gene TRBJ1-1, with D possibly TRBD1 on 5 matching bases. Germline loops: CDR1 SGHNT, CDR2 YENEEA. V lost 6 bases and J lost 3, with 14 bases in between. This CDR3 contains 14 residues. The CDR3 coding sequence is TGTGCCAGCAGGGTTGGGGGTCGTGACACTGAAGCTTTCTTT. Its protein is CASRVGGRDTEAFF.

This clone was observed a few times. V and J are TRBV11-3 and TRBJ1-2; 8 bases map to TRBD1. The V gene end was trimmed by 5 bases and the J gene end by 2 bases; junction bases not matched to a gene: 7. Germline V gene sequence: CDR1 SGHNT, CDR2 YENEEA. The CDR3 runs 15 residues. The CDR3 DNA sequence: TGTGCCAGCAGCGAAGGACAGGGCTCCAACTATGGCTACACCTTC. Amino acids: CASSEGQGSNYGYTF.

The genes are TRBV30 and TRBJ2-7; unclear D gene. The CDR3 contains 13 residues. The V end was cut by 2 bases, the J end by 0 bases, with 8 bases between. The germline gives CDR1 GTSNPN, CDR2 SVGIG (reference sequence). The CDR3, as DNA: TGTGCCTGGAGTATTGACAACTCCTACGAGCAGTACTTC. Translation: CAWSIDNSYEQYF.

This clone is medium-sized within its sample. The chain combines TRBV9 with TRBJ1-2; no definite D call. The length of the CDR3 is 14 residues. Deletions cut 4 bases from V and 2 bases from J, with 12 bases between. Germline CDR1 SGDLS, CDR2 YYNGEE. The chain's CDR3 is CASSLGRKNYGYTF. The CDR3 bases are TGTGCCAGCAGCTTGGGTAGGAAGAACTATGGCTACACCTTC.

The chain couples TRBV9 to TRBJ2-1, with D maybe TRBD1 (5 bases). The CDR3 contains 13 residues. V was clipped by 0 bases and J by 8 bases, with 9 bases between them. The germline V gene has CDR1 SGDLS and CDR2 YYNGEE. CDR3 sequence (DNA): TGTGCCAGCAGCGTAGCTTGGGGCGATGAGCAGTTCTTC. As protein: CASSVAWGDEQFF.

J is TRBJ2-1 and V is TRBV9; possible D gene TRBD2, 6 bases. This CDR3 comprises 14 residues. The germline V gene encodes CDR1 SGDLS and CDR2 YYNGEE. CDR3 region: CASEEGSSYNEQFF. The CDR3 nucleotides read TGTGCTTCCGAGGAGGGGAGCTCCTACAATGAGCAGTTCTTC.

J is TRBJ1-4 and V is TRBV28; D is perhaps TRBD1 (6 bases). The CDR3 totals 15 residues. V was clipped by 5 bases and J by 5 bases, with 15 bases between them. Germline CDR1 reads MDHEN; CDR2 reads SYDVKM. The CDR3 protein is CASSTSGQGNEKLFF. As DNA, the CDR3 is TGTGCCAGCAGTACCTCCGGGCAGGGGAATGAAAAACTGTTTTTT. The full variable domain, in which reference TRBV28 and TRBJ1-4 provide the parts outside the CDR3, is DVKVTQSSRYLVKRTGEKVFLECVQDMDHENMFWYRQDPGLGLRLIYFSYDVKMKEKGDIPEGYSVSREKKERFSLILESASTNQTSMYLCASSTSGQGNEKLFFGSGTQLSVL.

The chain carries TRBV11-3 and TRBJ2-3, with D perhaps matching TRBD2 (5 bases). CDR3 length equals 15 residues. Trimming left V 5 bases short and J 4 bases short, with 16 bases between. CDR1 and CDR2 (germline): SGHNT, YENEEA. CDR3 region: CASSPQLGIADTQYF. Written as DNA, the CDR3 is TGTGCCAGCAGCCCCCAACTAGGAATCGCAGATACGCAGTATTTT.

Only a few counts were recorded for this clone. The chain has TRBV6-8 and TRBJ1-5; D is undetermined. Trimming shortened V by 5 bases and J by 7 bases, and 18 bases separated the two germline ends. The CDR3 is made up of 15 amino acids. Germline V gives CDR1 MNHGY, CDR2 SAAAGT. In DNA, the CDR3 is TGTGCCAGCAGTGAGGCCCAAAGGGTCTACCAGCCCCAGCATTTT. Translating it yields CASSEAQRVYQPQHF.

This clone is labeled as large. The rearrangement links TRBV28 to TRBJ1-6, with no clear D. CDR1 and CDR2 (germline): MDHEN, SYDVKM. CDR3 length: 13 residues. Trimming took 4 bases from V and 7 from J, leaving 8 bases between them. In DNA form, the CDR3 reads TGTGCCAGCAGTTACGACACGAATTCACCCCTCCACTTT. Encoded protein: CASSYDTNSPLHF.

The chain has TRBV18 and TRBJ1-5, with D perhaps matching TRBD1 (6 bases). Between the trimmed V and J ends, which lost 11 bases and 0 bases, there was a span of 23 bases. Germline lookup yields CDR1 KGHSH and CDR2 LQKENI. The CDR3 has 17 residues. The CDR3 DNA is TGTGCCGGTACGGGGGGGCAGGGAAGGTTTAGCAATCAGCCCCAGCATTTT. It specifies CAGTGGQGRFSNQPQHF.

This sequence joins TRBV19 and TRBJ1-4; no clear D. The CDR3 extends over 13 amino acids. V was clipped by 8 bases and J by 0 bases, with 7 bases between them. Germline CDR1 is LNHDA and CDR2 is SQIVND (reference sequence). CDR3 nucleotide sequence: TGTGCCAGTTCCTTATCAACTAATGAAAAACTGTTTTTT. Protein product: CASSLSTNEKLFF.

This clone showed up just a few times. V gene TRBV9 combines with J gene TRBJ2-2, with D possibly TRBD2 on 5 matching bases. The V end was cut by 6 bases, the J end by 3 bases, with 12 bases between. This CDR3 spans 14 amino acids. CDR1 is SGDLS and CDR2 is YYNGEE in the germline V gene. The chain's CDR3 is CASKRTAHTGELFF. The CDR3 coding sequence is TGTGCCAGCAAAAGGACTGCTCACACCGGGGAGCTGTTTTTT.

The gene calls are TRBV11-3 and TRBJ1-4; TRBD1 aligns across 7 bases. This CDR3 has 15 amino acids. Trimming took 6 bases from V and 4 from J; bases not matched to a gene: 8. CDR1 is SGHNT and CDR2 is YENEEA in the germline V gene. CDR3 in amino acids: CASSQRQGNNEKLFF. The CDR3 DNA reads as TGTGCCAGCAGTCAGAGACAGGGAAATAATGAAAAACTGTTTTTT.

The chain combines TRBV9 with TRBJ1-3; 8 bases fit TRBD1. In germline, CDR1 is SGDLS, CDR2 YYNGEE. This CDR3 is 13 amino acids long. The junction had 4 bases not matched to a gene; V was cut back by 7 bases and J by 4 bases. The CDR3 DNA reads as TGTGCCAGCTCTACAGGGGGAGGAAACACCATATATTTT. The encoded protein is CASSTGGGNTIYF.

V gene TRBV11-3 combines with J gene TRBJ1-2; no reliable D call. The CDR3 covers 15 residues. V dropped 3 bases and J dropped 0 bases, with 11 bases sitting between them. Germline V gene data show CDR1 as SGHNT and CDR2 as YENEEA. CDR3 region: CASSLVSNSNYGYTF. The CDR3 region has the DNA TGTGCCAGCAGCTTGGTCAGCAACTCTAACTATGGCTACACCTTC.

The chain combines TRBV7-7 with TRBJ2-3, with 10 bases fitting TRBD2. This CDR3 contains 15 residues. Germline V gene data show CDR1 as SSHAT and CDR2 as FNYEAQ (reference sequence). V trimming: 7 bases; J trimming: 2 bases; junction bases outside the gene matches: 6. The CDR3 nucleotides are TGTGCCAGCACCACAGGACTAGCGGACACAGATACGCAGTATTTT. As protein: CASTTGLADTDTQYF.

This clone is categorized as large. The chain couples TRBV29-1 to TRBJ1-2; tentative D call: TRBD1 (5 bases). Germline V CDR1 and CDR2: SQVTM, ANQGSEA. V lost 2 bases, J lost 4 bases, and 11 bases lay in between. CDR3 length: 13 residues. In DNA form, the CDR3 reads TGCAGCGTTGAATTGCAGGGTGGCTATGGCTACACCTTC. Residues: CSVELQGGYGYTF.

This sequence joins TRBV29-1 and TRBJ2-3; D unclear. Trimming stripped 7 bases from V and 6 bases from J, with 14 bases between. There are 12 residues in the CDR3. CDR1 and CDR2 (germline): SQVTM, ANQGSEA. The CDR3 spells CSASGGGDTQYF. CDR3 DNA sequence: TGCAGCGCCTCGGGCGGTGGGGATACGCAGTATTTT.

The sample holds a few counts of this clone. The chain recombines TRBV23-1 with TRBJ1-2, with 11 bases lining up with TRBD1. TRBV23-1 is flagged as an ORF with uncertain function. CDR3 length: 17 residues. J lost 5 bases, V lost 6 bases, and 14 bases had no gene match. CDR3: CASSQGEGGQGEYGYTF. CDR3 DNA sequence: TGCGCCAGCAGCCAAGGGGAAGGGGGACAGGGGGAATATGGCTACACCTTC.